Shown below are 32 T cell receptor beta chains from a single sample sequenced in a study of blood T cell repertoires in COVID-19. Sequencing was performed with immunoSEQ multiplex PCR; in TCRdb, only in-frame clones are kept and a portion is missing. The sample includes a few hundred thousand clones, roughly 85% of them seen just once. The specimen sequenced was peripheral blood. The receptor set was obtained from a man aged 55 to 69 who had recovered from COVID-19.

CDR3 nucleotides: TGTGCCAGCAGCCCCCCCCGAGGGTTACCCTACGAGCAGTACTTC. This codes for CASSPPRGLPYEQYF. The chain combines TRBV3-1 (or the pseudogene TRBV3-2) with TRBJ2-7; perhaps TRBD2 as D (5 bases). The CDR3 is made up of 15 amino acids. Deletions cut 4 bases from V and 2 bases from J, with 15 bases between. From germline, CDR1 is LGHDT and CDR2 YNNKEL (reference sequence).

This sequence joins TRBV18 and TRBJ2-3; 11 positions match TRBD2. CDR1 and CDR2 (germline): KGHSH, LQKENI. With V trimmed by 1 base and J by 1 base, 4 bases remained unmatched. This CDR3 has 17 residues. CDR3 DNA: TGTGCCAGCTCACCACGAAATAGCGGGGGGGGCACAGATACGCAGTATTTT. This codes for CASSPRNSGGGTDTQYF.

This chain connects TRBV6-5 to TRBJ1-5; tentatively, D is TRBD1 (6 bases). CDR1 is MNHEY, CDR2 SVGAGI, per germline. The CDR3 consists of 14 residues. The V end was cut by 8 bases, the J end by 7 bases, with 18 bases between. The CDR3 loop reads CASEEGGFWQPQHF. In DNA, the CDR3 is TGTGCCAGCGAGGAGGGGGGGTTCTGGCAGCCCCAGCATTTT.

The chain is built from TRBV27 and TRBJ2-3; D uncertain. The length of the CDR3 is 12 residues. V gave up 6 bases and J gave up 4 bases, with 8 bases separating them. Per the germline V gene, CDR1 is MNHEY and CDR2 is SMNVEV (reference sequence). Here the CDR3 DNA reads TGTGCCAGCAGCCCCTCCGCAGATACGCAGTATTTT. This translates into CASSPSADTQYF.

The V call is TRBV2, the J call TRBJ2-4, with D uncertain. The CDR3 is 14 residues long. The V gene lost 3 bases and the J gene lost 1 base, with 7 bases spanning the gap. Per the germline V gene, CDR1 is SNHLY and CDR2 is FYNNEI. The CDR3 region has the DNA TGTGCCAGCAGTGAGGCGAGGGCCAAAAACATTCAGTACTTC. This gives the protein CASSEARAKNIQYF.

V is TRBV6-5 and J is TRBJ1-5, with 8 bases aligning to TRBD1. Germline V gene sequence: CDR1 MNHEY, CDR2 SVGAGI. V shed 5 bases and J 4 bases; nucleotides not matched to a gene: 4. This CDR3 is 14 amino acids long. The CDR3 is CASSTGGGNQPQHF. The CDR3 DNA is TGTGCCAGCAGTACAGGGGGTGGGAATCAGCCCCAGCATTTT.

Concerning this clone itself: This same CDR3 is encoded by further DNA sequences in the sample. The V and J genes are TRBV20-1 and TRBJ2-5; D gene ambiguous. CDR1 DFQATT and CDR2 SNEGSKA come from the germline V gene (reference sequence). The germline V and J ends were trimmed by 3 bases and 4 bases, with 6 bases remaining between them. The CDR3 has 11 residues. CDR3: CSASGGETQYF. CDR3 DNA: TGCAGTGCTAGTGGCGGAGAGACCCAGTACTTC.

The rearrangement links TRBV18 to TRBJ1-2, with 7 bases lining up with TRBD1. The CDR3 length is 15 residues. CDR1 is KGHSH and CDR2 is LQKENI in the germline V gene. Germline trimming cut 2 bases from V and 8 bases from J; bases unmatched to any gene: 11. The CDR3 reads CASSPNGQAFEGYTF. CDR3 sequence (DNA): TGTGCCAGCTCACCAAACGGACAGGCCTTCGAAGGCTACACCTTC.

This rearrangement joins TRBV27 to TRBJ2-3, with TRBD1 matching over 7 bases. Per germline, CDR1 MNHEY and CDR2 SMNVEV (reference sequence). V shed 7 bases, J shed 6 bases, and the junction held 13 bases outside the gene matches. The CDR3 length is 15 residues. CDR3 coding DNA: TGTGCCAGCACCATTAGGGGACAGACGAGGGATACGCAGTATTTT. Its translation: CASTIRGQTRDTQYF.

The rearrangement joins TRBV7-9 to TRBJ1-2, with 8 bases identical to TRBD1. CDR1 is SEHNR, CDR2 FQNEAQ, per germline (reference sequence). With 6 bases clipped from V and 0 bases from J, the junction kept 9 bases outside the gene matches. This CDR3 has 16 amino acids. DNA for the CDR3: TGTGCCAGCAGTCCCGGGACAGGACGCCCTAACTATGGCTACACCTTC. Its protein product is CASSPGTGRPNYGYTF.

The chain is built from TRBV27 and TRBJ2-1; possibly TRBD1 for D (7 bases). This CDR3 comprises 15 residues. Per the germline V gene, CDR1 is MNHEY and CDR2 is SMNVEV (reference sequence). Trimming removed 5 bases at V and 3 bases at J, with 14 bases between. The CDR3 DNA sequence: TGTGCCAGCAGTGGGAGCAGGGGGGTCTACAATGAGCAGTTCTTC. Amino acids: CASSGSRGVYNEQFF.

V gene TRBV29-1 combines with J gene TRBJ2-5; TRBD2 matches 13 bases. This CDR3 region has 13 residues. The trim removed 7 bases at V and 6 bases at J, leaving 5 bases unmatched. Germline-derived CDR1 and CDR2 are SQVTM and ANQGSEA. The CDR3 spells CSAKTSGGQTQYF. The CDR3 nucleotides are TGCAGCGCAAAGACTAGCGGGGGGCAGACCCAGTACTTC. The variable domain in full, completed from reference TRBV29-1 and TRBJ2-5, reads SAVISQKPSRDICQRGTSLTIQCQVDSQVTMMFWYRQQPGQSLTLIATANQGSEATYESGFVIDKFPISRPNLTFSTLTVSNMSPEDSSIYLCSAKTSGGQTQYFGPGTRLLVL.

The rearrangement links TRBV7-9 to TRBJ2-2, with 9 bases that match TRBD1. Germline-derived CDR1 and CDR2 are SEHNR and FQNEAQ (reference sequence). The CDR3 contains 14 residues. Unmatched junction bases numbered 4, after V lost 6 bases and J lost 5 bases. The CDR3 nucleotides read TGTGCCAGCAGACCGGGACAGGGAACCGGGGAGCTGTTTTTT. The encoded protein is CASRPGQGTGELFF.

The chain employs TRBV7-2 and TRBJ1-5; no definite D call. CDR1 and CDR2 from the germline V gene are SGHTA and FQGNSA. The CDR3 runs to 16 residues. V lost 5 bases to trimming and J lost 5 bases, with 19 bases between them. The CDR3 sequence: CASSPMSGDPDQPQHF. In DNA form, the CDR3 reads TGTGCCAGCAGCCCTATGAGTGGAGATCCTGATCAGCCCCAGCATTTT.

In this sample, this clone turned up a few times. The rearrangement uses TRBV30 and TRBJ1-4; D unclear. V dropped 1 base and J dropped 1 base, with 13 bases sitting between them. CDR1 and CDR2 from the germline V gene are GTSNPN and SVGIG (reference sequence). This CDR3 contains 16 residues. The CDR3 spells CAWSALGSRTNEKLFF. CDR3 nucleotide sequence: TGTGCCTGGAGTGCCCTGGGGAGTCGAACTAATGAAAAACTGTTTTTT.

This clone appeared many times. The chain couples TRBV19 to TRBJ2-7, with 7 bases that match TRBD2. CDR3 length: 12 amino acids. With 5 bases clipped from V and 2 bases from J, the junction kept 0 bases outside the gene matches. CDR1 LNHDA and CDR2 SQIVND come from the germline V gene (reference sequence). CDR3 sequence (DNA): TGTGCCAGTAGTGGGGGGGCCTACGAGCAGTACTTC. This gives the protein CASSGGAYEQYF.

The chain combines TRBV5-4 with TRBJ2-2; 14 nucleotides match TRBD2. Germline values: CDR1 SGHNT, CDR2 YYREEE (reference sequence). The CDR3 is made up of 18 amino acids. The V segment lost 3 bases and the J segment 3 bases; nucleotides outside the gene matches: 7. The CDR3 reads CASSSGTSGSIDTGELFF. The CDR3 DNA is TGTGCCAGCAGCTCAGGGACTAGCGGGAGTATCGACACCGGGGAGCTGTTTTTT.

This rearrangement joins TRBV2 to TRBJ2-2, with no clear D. CDR1 and CDR2 (germline): SNHLY, FYNNEI. V lost 4 bases and J 3 bases, leaving 6 bases between the germline ends. The CDR3 has 13 amino acids. CDR3 nucleotides: TGTGCCAGCAGTGTGAGAGACACCGGGGAGCTGTTTTTT. Translation gives CASSVRDTGELFF.

The V and J genes are TRBV3-1 (or the pseudogene TRBV3-2) and TRBJ1-1; possible D gene TRBD1, 5 bases. Germline values: CDR1 LGHDT, CDR2 YNNKEL (reference sequence). The CDR3 runs 13 residues. Trimming pared 4 bases from V and 6 bases from J, leaving 12 bases between. The CDR3 loop is CASSPSGVAEAFF. The DNA of the CDR3 is TGTGCCAGCAGCCCATCGGGGGTCGCTGAAGCTTTCTTT.

V gene TRBV18 combines with J gene TRBJ2-5, with TRBD1 as a possible D gene (6 bases). Trimming pared 3 bases from V and 5 bases from J, leaving 16 bases between. This CDR3 is 15 amino acids long. Germline V lookup: CDR1 KGHSH, CDR2 LQKENI. The CDR3 DNA reads as TGTGCCAGCTCACCGCGCCAGGGGAAGGGTGAGACCCAGTACTTC. Protein product: CASSPRQGKGETQYF.

CDR3 sequence (DNA): TGTGCCAGCAGCTCGAACCGGGACAGGGGTTTGGCCGGGGAGCTGTTTTTT. It specifies CASSSNRDRGLAGELFF. V is TRBV7-2 and J is TRBJ2-2, with 10 bases aligning to TRBD1. The trim removed 4 bases at V and 6 bases at J, leaving 11 bases unmatched. Germline V gene sequence: CDR1 SGHTA, CDR2 FQGNSA. CDR3 size: 17 residues.

V is TRBV2 and J is TRBJ2-1; D is possibly TRBD1 (6 bases). The V end was cut by 6 bases, the J end by 4 bases, with 16 bases between. Germline CDR1 and CDR2: SNHLY and FYNNEI. The CDR3 extends over 15 amino acids. CDR3 region: CASSQDRPEYNEQFF. The DNA of the CDR3 is TGTGCCAGCAGCCAAGACAGGCCCGAATACAATGAGCAGTTCTTC.

This clone turned up a few times. The CDR3 DNA reads TGCGCCAGCAGCTTAACAGGGGGCTTTAGTCAGCCCCAGCATTTT. Translation gives CASSLTGGFSQPQHF. The chain employs TRBV5-1 and TRBJ1-5, with 9 positions matching TRBD1. The CDR3 contains 15 residues. V lost 2 bases and J lost 6; bases outside the gene matches: 6. In germline, CDR1 is SGHRS, CDR2 YFSETQ.

This clone was recorded once. V and J are TRBV12-3 or TRBV12-4 and TRBJ1-2, with D possibly being TRBD1 (5 bases). The CDR3 is 13 amino acids. V lost 4 bases, J lost 5 bases, and 11 bases lay in between. This chain's CDR3 is CASSYGEGYGYTF. The CDR3 nucleotides are TGTGCCAGCAGTTATGGGGAGGGGTATGGCTACACCTTC.

This chain links TRBV7-9 with TRBJ1-1, with D tentatively TRBD1 (6 bases). The CDR3 has 13 residues. Trimming took off 0 bases at V and 7 bases at J, with 9 bases between the two ends. Germline lookup yields CDR1 SEHNR and CDR2 FQNEAQ (reference sequence). The CDR3 reads CASSLAARGEAFF. In DNA, the CDR3 is TGTGCCAGCAGCTTAGCCGCCAGGGGTGAAGCTTTCTTT.

There are a few counts of this clone. The chain employs TRBV7-2 and TRBJ2-5; possible D gene TRBD1, 6 bases. Germline V CDR1 and CDR2: SGHTA, FQGNSA. V was shortened by 6 bases and J by 6 bases, with 17 bases between the two germline ends. This CDR3 has 14 amino acids. CDR3 region: CASSDGQLAQTQYF. CDR3 nucleotides: TGTGCCAGCAGTGACGGACAGCTAGCCCAGACCCAGTACTTC.

This clone was detected a few times. The CDR3 DNA reads TGTGCCTGGAGTGTAGGGGGGGCAGATACGCAGTATTTT. It codes for CAWSVGGADTQYF. The chain carries TRBV30 and TRBJ2-3; tentatively, D is TRBD2 (7 bases). Germline V CDR1 and CDR2: GTSNPN, SVGIG (reference sequence). This CDR3 is 13 amino acids long. The V end was cut by 0 bases, the J end by 4 bases, with 8 bases between.

The V and J genes are TRBV2 and TRBJ1-2, with TRBD1 as a possible D gene (5 bases). CDR3 length equals 12 residues. The germline V gene has CDR1 SNHLY and CDR2 FYNNEI. Trimming removed 7 bases at V and 12 bases at J, with 18 bases between. CDR3 in amino acids: CASNPPNRGDTF. The CDR3 DNA is TGTGCCAGCAATCCCCCTAATCGGGGGGACACCTTC.

The chain recombines TRBV5-6 with TRBJ2-3, with TRBD2 identical over 8 bases. The CDR3 extends over 16 amino acids. Germline CDR1 SGHDT, CDR2 YYEEEE. Trimming removed 5 bases from V and 6 bases from J; junction bases left unmatched: 14. The CDR3 loop is CASRRAGGPVVDTQYF. The CDR3 coding sequence is TGTGCCAGCAGACGCGCGGGGGGCCCGGTAGTTGATACGCAGTATTTT.

The genes are TRBV18 and TRBJ1-6; the match to TRBD1 covers 8 bases. Trimming took 6 bases from V and 7 from J; bases not matched to a gene: 8. This CDR3 region has 15 residues. CDR1 is KGHSH, CDR2 LQKENI, per germline. CDR3 in DNA: TGTGCCAGCTCCCAAAACAGGGGGGAGAATTCACCCCTCCACTTT. Amino acids: CASSQNRGENSPLHF.

The chain carries TRBV6-5 and TRBJ2-5; 8 bases are shared with TRBD1. V gave up 6 bases and J gave up 4 bases; unmatched junction bases: 10. CDR1 is MNHEY, CDR2 SVGAGI, per germline. The CDR3 covers 15 residues. The CDR3 protein is CASSTGGPRGETQYF. CDR3 in DNA: TGTGCCAGCAGCACAGGGGGACCGCGGGGAGAGACCCAGTACTTC.

The V gene is TRBV5-1, the J gene TRBJ1-2; D is perhaps TRBD1 (5 bases). Germline-derived CDR1 and CDR2 are SGHRS and YFSETQ. V dropped 0 bases and J dropped 7 bases, with 13 bases sitting between them. This CDR3 region has 14 residues. The CDR3 bases are TGCGCCAGCAGCTTGGAAGTAGGGGATCGTGGCTACACCTTC. Protein sequence: CASSLEVGDRGYTF.